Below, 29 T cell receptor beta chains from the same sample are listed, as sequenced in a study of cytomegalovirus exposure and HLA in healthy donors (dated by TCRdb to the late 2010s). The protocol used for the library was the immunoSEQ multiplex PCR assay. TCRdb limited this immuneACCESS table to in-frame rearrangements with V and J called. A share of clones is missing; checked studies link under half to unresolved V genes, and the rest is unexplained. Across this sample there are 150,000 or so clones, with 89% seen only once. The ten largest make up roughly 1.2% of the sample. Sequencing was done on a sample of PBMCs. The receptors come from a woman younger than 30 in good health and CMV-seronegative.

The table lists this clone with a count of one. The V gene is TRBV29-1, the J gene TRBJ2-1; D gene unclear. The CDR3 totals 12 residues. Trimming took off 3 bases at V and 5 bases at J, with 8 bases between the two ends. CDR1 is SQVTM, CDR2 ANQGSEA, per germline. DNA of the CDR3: TGCAGCGTTGACGCTAGAGACAATGAGCAGTTCTTC. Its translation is CSVDARDNEQFF.

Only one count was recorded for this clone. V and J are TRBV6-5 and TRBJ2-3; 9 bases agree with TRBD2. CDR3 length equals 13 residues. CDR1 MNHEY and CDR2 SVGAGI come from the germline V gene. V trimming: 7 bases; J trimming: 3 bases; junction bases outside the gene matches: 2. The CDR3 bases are TGTGCCAGCACGCGGGGGGGTACAGATACGCAGTATTTT. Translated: CASTRGGTDTQYF.

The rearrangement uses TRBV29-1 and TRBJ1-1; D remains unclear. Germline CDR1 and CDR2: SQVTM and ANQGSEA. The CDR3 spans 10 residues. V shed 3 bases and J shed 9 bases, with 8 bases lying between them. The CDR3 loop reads CSVEVWQAFF. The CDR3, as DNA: TGCAGCGTTGAGGTCTGGCAAGCTTTCTTT.

This CDR3 reads CASLGQFMNTGELFF. The CDR3 DNA reads TGTGCCAGTCTTGGACAGTTCATGAACACCGGGGAGCTGTTTTTT. The chain is built from TRBV25-1 and TRBJ2-2, with TRBD1 as a possible D gene (6 bases). V was pared by 9 bases and J by 1 base, with 15 bases between. Germline V gene data show CDR1 as MGHDK and CDR2 as SYGVNS. CDR3 length: 15 residues.

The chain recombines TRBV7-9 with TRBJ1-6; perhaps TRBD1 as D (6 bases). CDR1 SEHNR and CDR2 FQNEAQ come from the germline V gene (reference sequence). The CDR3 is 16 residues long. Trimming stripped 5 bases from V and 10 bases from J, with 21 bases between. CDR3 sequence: CASSHVPPGVGSPLHF. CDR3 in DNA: TGTGCCAGCAGCCATGTTCCCCCAGGGGTAGGGTCACCCCTCCACTTT. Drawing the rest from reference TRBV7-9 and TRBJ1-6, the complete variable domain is DTGVSQNPRHKITKRGQNVTFRCDPISEHNRLYWYRQTLGQGPEFLTYFQNEAQLEKSRLLSDRFSAERPKGSFSTLEIQRTEQGDSAMYLCASSHVPPGVGSPLHFGNGTRLTVT.

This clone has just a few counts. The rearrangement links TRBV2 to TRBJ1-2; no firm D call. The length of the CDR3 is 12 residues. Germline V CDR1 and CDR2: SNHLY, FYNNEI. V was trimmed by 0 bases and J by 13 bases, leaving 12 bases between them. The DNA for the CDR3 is TGTGCCAGCAGTGAAGCCTCGTCCGTCCGCACCTTC. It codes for CASSEASSVRTF.

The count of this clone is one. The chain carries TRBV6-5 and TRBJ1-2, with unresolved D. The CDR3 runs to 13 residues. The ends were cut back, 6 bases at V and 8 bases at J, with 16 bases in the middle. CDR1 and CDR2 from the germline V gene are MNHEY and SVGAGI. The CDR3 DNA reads TGTGCCAGCAGAAATCCGGGAAGCTGGGGCTACACCTTC. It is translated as CASRNPGSWGYTF.

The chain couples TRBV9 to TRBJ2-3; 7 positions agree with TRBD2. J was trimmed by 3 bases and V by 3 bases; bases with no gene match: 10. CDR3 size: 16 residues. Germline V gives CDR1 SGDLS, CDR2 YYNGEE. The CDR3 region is CASSAPRGEWTDTQYF. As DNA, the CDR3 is TGTGCCAGCAGCGCCCCTCGGGGGGAGTGGACAGATACGCAGTATTTT. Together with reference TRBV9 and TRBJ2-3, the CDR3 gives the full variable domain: DSGVTQTPKHLITATGQRVTLRCSPRSGDLSVYWYQQSLDQGLQFLIQYYNGEERAKGNILERFSAQQFPDLHSELNLSSLELGDSALYFCASSAPRGEWTDTQYFGPGTRLTVL.

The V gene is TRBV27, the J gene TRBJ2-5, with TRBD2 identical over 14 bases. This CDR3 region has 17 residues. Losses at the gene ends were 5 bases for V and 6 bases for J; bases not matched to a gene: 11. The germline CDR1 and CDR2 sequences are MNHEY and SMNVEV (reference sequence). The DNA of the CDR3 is TGTGCCAGCAGTCGGACTAGCGGGGGGCCCCAAGCAAAGACCCAGTACTTC. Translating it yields CASSRTSGGPQAKTQYF.

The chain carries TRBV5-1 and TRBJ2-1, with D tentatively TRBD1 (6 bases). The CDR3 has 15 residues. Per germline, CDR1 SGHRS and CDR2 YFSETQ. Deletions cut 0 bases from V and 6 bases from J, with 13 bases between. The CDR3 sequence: CASSLDTGRGNEQFF. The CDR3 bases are TGCGCCAGCAGCTTGGATACAGGGAGAGGCAATGAGCAGTTCTTC.

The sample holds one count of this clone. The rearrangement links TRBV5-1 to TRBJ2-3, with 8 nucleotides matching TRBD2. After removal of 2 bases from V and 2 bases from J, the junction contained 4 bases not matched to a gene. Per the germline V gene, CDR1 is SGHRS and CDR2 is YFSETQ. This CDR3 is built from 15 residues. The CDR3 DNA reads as TGCGCCAGCAGCTTCCAAGCGGGGGTCACAGATACGCAGTATTTT. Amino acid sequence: CASSFQAGVTDTQYF.

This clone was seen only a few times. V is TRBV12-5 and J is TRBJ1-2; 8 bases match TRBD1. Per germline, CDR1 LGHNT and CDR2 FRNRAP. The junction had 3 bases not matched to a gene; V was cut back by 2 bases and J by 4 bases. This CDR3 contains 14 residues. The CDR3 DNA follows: TGTGCTAGTGGTTTGCCGGGACAGGTCTATGGCTACACCTTC. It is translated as CASGLPGQVYGYTF.

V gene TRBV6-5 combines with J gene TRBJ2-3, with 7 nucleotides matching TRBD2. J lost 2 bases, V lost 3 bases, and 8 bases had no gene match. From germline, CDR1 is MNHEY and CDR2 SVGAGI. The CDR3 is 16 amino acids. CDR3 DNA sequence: TGTGCCAGCAGTTATTTCTTCGGGACTAACACAGATACGCAGTATTTT. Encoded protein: CASSYFFGTNTDTQYF.

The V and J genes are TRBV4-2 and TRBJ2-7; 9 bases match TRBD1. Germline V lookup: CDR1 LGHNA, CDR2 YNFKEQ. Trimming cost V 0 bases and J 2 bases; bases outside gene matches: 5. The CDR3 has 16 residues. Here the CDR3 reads CASSQDYRTGAYEQYF. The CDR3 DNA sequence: TGTGCCAGCAGCCAAGATTACCGGACAGGGGCCTACGAGCAGTACTTC.

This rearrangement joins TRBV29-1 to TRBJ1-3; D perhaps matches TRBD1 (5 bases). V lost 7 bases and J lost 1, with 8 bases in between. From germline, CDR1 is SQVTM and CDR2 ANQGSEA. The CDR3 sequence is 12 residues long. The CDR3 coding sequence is TGCAGCGCACAGGCTTCTGGAAACACCATATATTTT. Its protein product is CSAQASGNTIYF.

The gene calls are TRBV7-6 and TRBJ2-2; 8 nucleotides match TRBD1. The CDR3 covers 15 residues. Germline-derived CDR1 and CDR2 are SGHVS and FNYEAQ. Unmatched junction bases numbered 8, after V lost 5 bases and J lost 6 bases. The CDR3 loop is CASSLKTGVPGELFF. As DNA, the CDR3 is TGTGCCAGCAGCCTCAAGACAGGGGTGCCCGGGGAGCTGTTTTTT.

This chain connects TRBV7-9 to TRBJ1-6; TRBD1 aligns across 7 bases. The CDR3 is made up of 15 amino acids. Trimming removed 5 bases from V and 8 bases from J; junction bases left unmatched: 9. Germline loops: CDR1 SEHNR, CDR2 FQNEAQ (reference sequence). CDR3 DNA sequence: TGTGCCAGCAGCAAAGATGACAGGGCGGATTCACCCCTCCACTTT. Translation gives CASSKDDRADSPLHF.

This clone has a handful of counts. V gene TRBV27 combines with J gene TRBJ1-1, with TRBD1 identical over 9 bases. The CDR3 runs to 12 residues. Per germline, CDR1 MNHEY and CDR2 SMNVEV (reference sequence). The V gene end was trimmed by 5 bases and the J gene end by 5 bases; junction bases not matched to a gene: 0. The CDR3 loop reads CASSGQGTEAFF. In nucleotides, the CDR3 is TGTGCCAGCAGTGGACAGGGGACTGAAGCTTTCTTT.

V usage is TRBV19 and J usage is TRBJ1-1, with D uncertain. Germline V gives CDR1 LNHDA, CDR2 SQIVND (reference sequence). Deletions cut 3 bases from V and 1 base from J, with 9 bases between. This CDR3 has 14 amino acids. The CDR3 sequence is CASSIVSGNTEAFF. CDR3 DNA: TGTGCCAGTAGTATCGTTTCGGGGAACACTGAAGCTTTCTTT.

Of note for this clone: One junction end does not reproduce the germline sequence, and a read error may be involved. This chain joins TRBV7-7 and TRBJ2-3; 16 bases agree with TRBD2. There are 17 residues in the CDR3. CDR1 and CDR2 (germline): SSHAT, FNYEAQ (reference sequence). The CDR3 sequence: CASSHGTSGGATDTQYF. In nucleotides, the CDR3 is TGTGCTAGCAGCCACGGGACTAGCGGGGGGGCTACAGATACGCAGTATTTT.

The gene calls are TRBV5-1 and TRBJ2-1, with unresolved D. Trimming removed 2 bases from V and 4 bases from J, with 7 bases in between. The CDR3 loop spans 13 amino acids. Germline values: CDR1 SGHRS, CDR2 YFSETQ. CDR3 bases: TGCGCCAGCAGCTTAACCAGTTACAATGAGCAGTTCTTC. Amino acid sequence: CASSLTSYNEQFF.

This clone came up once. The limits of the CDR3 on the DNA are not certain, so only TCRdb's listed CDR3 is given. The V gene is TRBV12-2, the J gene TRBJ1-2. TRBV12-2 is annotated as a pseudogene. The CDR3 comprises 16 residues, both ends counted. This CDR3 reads CASRLVGEGANYGYTF.

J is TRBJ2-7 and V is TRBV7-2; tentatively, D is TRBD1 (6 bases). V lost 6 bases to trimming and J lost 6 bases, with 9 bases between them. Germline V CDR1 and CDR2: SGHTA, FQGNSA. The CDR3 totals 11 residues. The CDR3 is CASRQDSEQYF. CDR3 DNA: TGTGCCAGCAGACAGGACAGCGAGCAGTACTTC.

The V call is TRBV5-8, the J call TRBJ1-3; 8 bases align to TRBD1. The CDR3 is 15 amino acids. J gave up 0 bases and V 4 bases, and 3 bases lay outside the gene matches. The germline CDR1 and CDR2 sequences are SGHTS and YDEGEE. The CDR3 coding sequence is TGTGCCAGCAGCACAGGGGGTTACTCTGGAAACACCATATATTTT. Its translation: CASSTGGYSGNTIYF.

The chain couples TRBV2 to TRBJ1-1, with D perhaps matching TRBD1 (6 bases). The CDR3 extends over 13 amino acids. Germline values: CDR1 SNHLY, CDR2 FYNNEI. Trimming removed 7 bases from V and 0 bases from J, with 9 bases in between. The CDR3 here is CASIGQLNTEAFF. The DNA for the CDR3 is TGTGCCAGCATCGGACAGTTGAACACTGAAGCTTTCTTT.

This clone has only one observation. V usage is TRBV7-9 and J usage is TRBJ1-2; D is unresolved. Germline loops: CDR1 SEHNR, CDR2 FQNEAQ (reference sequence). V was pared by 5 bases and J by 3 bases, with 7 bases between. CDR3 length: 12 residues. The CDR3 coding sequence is TGTGCCAGCAGCCGTCCGGACTATGGCTACACCTTC. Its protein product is CASSRPDYGYTF.

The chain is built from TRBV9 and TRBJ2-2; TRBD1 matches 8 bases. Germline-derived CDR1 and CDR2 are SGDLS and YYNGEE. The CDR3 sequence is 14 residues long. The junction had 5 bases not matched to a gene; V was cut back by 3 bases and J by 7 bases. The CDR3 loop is CASSAGGGGGELFF. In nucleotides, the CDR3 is TGTGCCAGCAGCGCAGGGGGCGGTGGCGGGGAGCTGTTTTTT.

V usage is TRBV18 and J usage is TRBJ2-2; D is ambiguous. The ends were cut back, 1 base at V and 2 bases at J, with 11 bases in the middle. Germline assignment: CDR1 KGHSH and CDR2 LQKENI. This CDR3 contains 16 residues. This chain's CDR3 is CASSPQTPDNTGELFF. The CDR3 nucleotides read TGTGCCAGCTCACCACAAACACCTGATAACACCGGGGAGCTGTTTTTT.

In DNA form, the CDR3 reads TGTGCCAGTAGTATCCTAGCGGGGTACACTTACCCTCGTGAAAAACTGTTTTTT. Protein: CASSILAGYTYPREKLFF. V is TRBV19 and J is TRBJ1-4; no clear D gene. The CDR3 covers 18 residues. Germline values: CDR1 LNHDA, CDR2 SQIVND (reference sequence). V shed 3 bases and J shed 7 bases, with 24 bases lying between them.